Listed below are T cell receptor beta chains from one sample, sequenced in a study of T-cell memory formation after mild COVID-19. Each CDR3 protein is one row after TCRdb ran MiXCR on the 5' RACE reads. This sample has approximately 410,000 distinct CDR3 sequences; under 25% occur once, and the top ten carry less than 15%. Sequencing was carried out using PBMCs or a T cell subset sorted from them (not recorded which). These receptors came from an adult woman who had mild COVID-19 (a few samples of this study predate the infection). Cell type and time point are not known. The CDR3 runs from the conserved cysteine through the conserved F or W. Each record gives: V gene, CDR3 protein.

V: TRBV7-3; CDR3: CASSLAGVNTGELFF
V: TRBV7-9; CDR3: CASSPVNPDTGELFF
V: TRBV13; CDR3: CASSLGKGWYMNTEAFF
V: TRBV7-9; CDR3: CASRDGLYEQYF
V: TRBV7-8; CDR3: CASSPTGALNNEQFF
V: TRBV7-2; CDR3: CASTPSAGNTEAFF
V: TRBV5-1; CDR3: CASRRGPDTEAFF
V: TRBV5-1; CDR3: CATAPTVNTEAFF
V: TRBV5-1; CDR3: CASSLVSIGRNTEAFF
V: TRBV6-1; CDR3: CASSEVDRGSWSNQPQHF
V: TRBV11-3; CDR3: CASRSGQNNEQFF
V: TRBV12-3/TRBV12-4; CDR3: CASSSSGGASPGELFF
V: TRBV19; CDR3: CASSIVRGSNQPQHF
V: TRBV3-1; CDR3: CASSQRITGGADTQYF